This T cell receptor beta chain stems from a study of radiotherapy plus CTLA-4 blockade in lung cancer. Study-wide results and limits: After radiotherapy and ipilimumab, tumor-derived clones expanded in peripheral blood. According to reports, early shifts in blood T cell clones, alongside interferon-beta, forecast response most accurately.

On this clone: Its specificity is not known.

Only in-frame clones appear in the TCRdb table, and some are missing; sequencing was by immunoSEQ multiplex PCR. The sample has 75,000 to 80,000 clones; around 87% are singletons. Patients had chemo-refractory metastatic non-small-cell lung cancer and received focal radiation plus CTLA-4 blockade that used ipilimumab. The CDR3 is 16 amino acids. Germline CDR1 SGHTA, CDR2 FQGNSA. Trimming left V 0 bases short and J 0 bases short, with 10 bases between. The material was peripheral blood, obtained from a patient treated with radiotherapy plus ipilimumab. This receptor was taken from a human donor with non-small cell lung cancer who had stable disease on radiotherapy plus ipilimumab. The V gene is TRBV7-2, the J gene TRBJ2-3; D gene uncertain. The CDR3 loop is CASSLALRRSTDTQYF. CDR3 bases: TGTGCCAGCAGCTTAGCGCTGAGGCGTAGCACAGATACGCAGTATTTT.